The clone carrying this T cell receptor (beta chain) was seen many times. Antigen: not known. The data originate from a study of blood T cells in healthy people across ages. General study findings and limits: Diversity of TCR beta per million T cells declined in a roughly linear way with age. Leaving the PBMCs unsorted stopped any conclusive comparison of naive versus antigen-experienced cells. Naive CD4+ cells and diversity were both higher in long-lived donors than in aged donors.

Alongside a J-beta primer mix, a sample-barcoded 5' primer served in a second PCR lasting 7 to 11 cycles. Every cDNA molecule carried a tag from a template-switch adaptor bearing 12 random nucleotides. TCRdb re-analysed the 5' RACE reads in MiXCR, keeping a single row per CDR3 protein. Of 600,000 to 800,000 distinct CDR3 sequences in the sample, 20% to 25% were seen once. This TCR derives from a man in his 70s in good health. The sequencing sample was made of blood.

The CDR3: CSVQGYEQYF. The CDR3 nucleotides are TGCAGCGTTCAGGGTTACGAGCAGTACTTC. This sequence joins TRBV29-1 and TRBJ2-7; D is possibly TRBD1 (5 bases). CDR3 length: 10 amino acids. Trimming pared 5 bases from V and 4 bases from J, leaving 6 bases between. Germline loops: CDR1 SQVTM, CDR2 ANQGSEA.